The T cell receptor (beta chain) described here comes from a study of identifying expanded T cells in peripheral blood. No infections or other immune events were documented during collection. Sequenced by immunoSEQ multiplex PCR; TCRdb stores in-frame clones only, minus some. The profile shows 100,000 to 150,000 clones, more than 75% of them singletons. General study results and limits: Variance in clone template counts between approximately two-week samples significantly increased with total template count across all healthy donors. Technical replicates showed roughly 1.2 changed clones; roughly two weeks about 16.4; four weeks 19.

Concerning this clone itself: Its antigen is still unknown.

The CDR3 contains 13 residues. CDR1 MDHEN and CDR2 SYDVKM come from the germline V gene. Trimming removed 3 bases from V and 3 bases from J, with 8 bases in between. This chain links TRBV28 with TRBJ1-2, with no clear D. This TCR was sampled from a person aged 18 to 75 in good health. Specimen: blood. The CDR3 nucleotides read TGTGCCAGCAGTTTGACCAGAGACTATGGCTACACCTTC. Translating it yields CASSLTRDYGYTF.